Detailed here is one T cell receptor beta chain. What it binds is not known. The sample comes from a study of shared clonotypes between healthy human individuals. General study points: Generation of non-shared clonotypes was less probable than generation of clonotypes shared by all four donors. Even with large depth, rarefaction showed that sorted-subset sequencing was incomplete.

The CDR3 length is 16 residues. CDR1 and CDR2 (germline): PRHDT, FYEKMQ (reference sequence). V shed 4 bases and J 1 base; nucleotides not matched to a gene: 5. TCRdb keeps only in-frame clones here, not all; method: immunoSEQ multiplex PCR. The sample carries a few million clones, around nine tenths recorded once. Material: naive CD4+ T cells sorted from blood. Subset indicated: CD45RA+ positively selected. V and J are TRBV13 and TRBJ2-5; 11 bases align to TRBD2. The clonotype originates from a man aged 18-30 years in good health. The DNA for the CDR3 is TGTGCCAGCAGCTGGGGGACTAGCGGATTCCAAGAGACCCAGTACTTC. This translates into CASSWGTSGFQETQYF.